This TCR beta chain stems from a study of vaccination and CD4 T cells after COVID-19. Study at large: Six males and four females, two Hispanic, made up the convalescents.

Only a few counts were recorded for this clonotype. Its antigen is not identified. An Oncomine TCR Beta short-read assay was used to sequence the DNA from cultured CD4+ T cells. From the PCR reads, TCRdb called clonotypes with MiXCR, one entry per CDR3 protein. The top ten clones hold 13% of a sample with 10,000 to 12,000 distinct CDR3 sequences, under 70% of them seen once. CDR3 size: 14 residues. V shed 1 base, J shed 6 bases, and the junction held 3 bases outside the gene matches. Germline V gives CDR1 LNHDA, CDR2 SQIVND (reference sequence). Specified treatment: approximately nine-day PBMC culture with coronavirus spike peptide pools or control peptides (ViraFEST assay). Cell culture was performed with roughly 1.8 million PBMCs per well in the presence of 7.5 to 10 IU/ml IL-2 and approximately 9.6 ug/ml peptide pools.

This chain connects TRBV19 to TRBJ2-4; 7 positions match TRBD2. Sequenced material: CD4+ T cells from blood, cultured in vitro. This TCR derives from a human donor who had recovered from COVID-19. The DNA for the CDR3 is TGTGCCAGTAGTATAGGGGCGGGAGTAAACATTCAGTACTTC. Amino acid sequence: CASSIGAGVNIQYF. The full variable domain, in which reference TRBV19 and TRBJ2-4 provide the parts outside the CDR3, is DGGITQSPKYLFRKEGQNVTLSCEQNLNHDAMYWYRQDPGQGLRLIYYSQIVNDFQKGDIAEGYSVSREKKESFPLTVTSAQKNPTAFYLCASSIGAGVNIQYFGAGTRLSVL.